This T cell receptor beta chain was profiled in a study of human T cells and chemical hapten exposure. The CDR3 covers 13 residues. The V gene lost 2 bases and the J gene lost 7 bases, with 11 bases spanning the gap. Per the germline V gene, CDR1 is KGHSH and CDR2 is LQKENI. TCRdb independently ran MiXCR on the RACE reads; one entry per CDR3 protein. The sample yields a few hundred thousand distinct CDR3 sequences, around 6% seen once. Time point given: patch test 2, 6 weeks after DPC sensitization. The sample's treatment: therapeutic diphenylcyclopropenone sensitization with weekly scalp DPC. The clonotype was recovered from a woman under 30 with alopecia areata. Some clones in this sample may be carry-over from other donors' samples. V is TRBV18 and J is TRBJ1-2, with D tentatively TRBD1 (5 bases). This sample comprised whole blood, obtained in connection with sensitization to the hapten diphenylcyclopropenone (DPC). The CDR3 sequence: CASSPLGGAGYTF. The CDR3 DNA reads TGTGCCAGCTCACCATTGGGAGGGGCTGGCTACACCTTC.